One sample yielded the 16 T cell receptor beta chains listed below, sequenced in a study of blood T cell repertoires in COVID-19 (dated by TCRdb to the early 2020s). Libraries were prepared through the immunoSEQ multiplex PCR assay. This immuneACCESS table, as held by TCRdb, lists in-frame sequences with V and J called but not all clones. Of the missing ones, under half trace to an unresolved V gene in checked studies; the others have no known cause. In this sample the table shows about 220,000 clones, 65% to 85% of which occur a single time. The top ten clones comprise more than 10% of the sample. The sequenced sample consisted of peripheral blood. These receptors all stem from a human donor in a cohort sampled during active COVID-19.

The chain joins TRBV6-5 to TRBJ2-7, with 11 bases lining up with TRBD2. Germline assignment: CDR1 MNHEY and CDR2 SVGAGI. The CDR3 contains 15 residues. J gave up 2 bases and V 10 bases, and 10 bases lay outside the gene matches. CDR3 residues: CATALAGGPPYEQYF. The CDR3 bases are TGTGCCACAGCTTTAGCGGGAGGGCCCCCCTACGAGCAGTACTTC.

By proportion, this clone is medium-sized (0.01 to 0.1%). This rearrangement joins TRBV28 to TRBJ1-2; tentatively, D is TRBD1 (6 bases). The germline V and J ends were trimmed by 7 bases and 4 bases, with 16 bases remaining between them. CDR3 length: 14 amino acids. The germline V gene encodes CDR1 MDHEN and CDR2 SYDVKM. CDR3 in DNA: TGTGCCAGCAATCAACAGGGTTTTGGCTATGGCTACACCTTC. Residues: CASNQQGFGYGYTF.

This clone has a single count. The genes are TRBV6-1 and TRBJ2-1; D ambiguous. There are 16 residues in the CDR3. V was pared by 3 bases and J by 2 bases, with 14 bases between. In germline, CDR1 is MNHNS, CDR2 SASEGT. CDR3 DNA sequence: TGTGCCAGCAGTGATGCTATCGAGCGACCCTACAATGAGCAGTTCTTC. The encoded protein is CASSDAIERPYNEQFF.

This chain joins TRBV18 and TRBJ1-5; 10 positions match TRBD1. Germline V gene data show CDR1 as KGHSH and CDR2 as LQKENI. The CDR3 extends over 17 amino acids. The J segment lost 4 bases and the V segment lost 2 bases, leaving 8 bases of the junction unmatched. Here the CDR3 reads CASSPFPGQGINQPQHF. The CDR3 region has the DNA TGTGCCAGCTCACCATTTCCGGGACAGGGGATTAATCAGCCCCAGCATTTT.

The chain carries TRBV11-2 and TRBJ2-1; weak D call: TRBD2 (5 bases). Between the trimmed V and J ends, which lost 4 bases and 4 bases, there was a span of 17 bases. In germline, CDR1 is SGHAT, CDR2 FQNNGV. This CDR3 comprises 16 residues. The CDR3 region is CASSSSWRANYNEQFF. In DNA, the CDR3 is TGTGCCAGCAGCTCTAGTTGGCGGGCGAATTACAATGAGCAGTTCTTC.

This clone has only one observation. The J gene is TRBJ1-6, the V gene TRBV11-2, with D hard to call. The CDR3 is 14 residues long. Trimming took 2 bases from V and 8 from J, leaving 10 bases between them. Germline CDR1 and CDR2: SGHAT and FQNNGV. CDR3 in DNA: TGTGCCAGCAGCTTATCAGGTGACGATTCACCCCTCCACTTT. Protein product: CASSLSGDDSPLHF.

The V and J genes are TRBV11-3 and TRBJ2-2; perhaps TRBD1 as D (6 bases). V lost 1 base and J lost 2, with 11 bases in between. Germline values: CDR1 SGHNT, CDR2 YENEEA. The CDR3 contains 16 residues. The CDR3 DNA follows: TGTGCCAGCAGCTTAGGTGGGGGCCCAAACACCGGGGAGCTGTTTTTT. As protein: CASSLGGGPNTGELFF.

In its sample, this clone was seen once. The chain uses TRBV27 and TRBJ1-5, with 10 bases aligning to TRBD1. This CDR3 has 15 amino acids. Germline CDR1 MNHEY, CDR2 SMNVEV (reference sequence). The ends lost 4 bases at V and 5 bases at J; junction bases unmatched: 5. CDR3 DNA: TGTGCCAGCAGTTCCCGGACAGGGGGAGATCAGCCCCAGCATTTT. Protein sequence: CASSSRTGGDQPQHF.

The J gene is TRBJ2-1, the V gene TRBV7-2; 13 nucleotides line up with TRBD2. V lost 6 bases, J lost 5 bases, and 4 bases stayed unmatched. This CDR3 comprises 15 residues. Germline values: CDR1 SGHTA, CDR2 FQGNSA. CDR3 loop: CASSPTSGGNNEQFF. As DNA, the CDR3 is TGTGCCAGCAGTCCGACTAGCGGGGGGAACAATGAGCAGTTCTTC.

V is TRBV4-2 and J is TRBJ2-3, with a weak D call TRBD2 (5 bases). Trimming cost V 3 bases and J 1 base, with 11 bases left between them. This CDR3 has 15 residues. Germline V gene data show CDR1 as LGHNA and CDR2 as YNFKEQ. This CDR3 reads CASSHLGERTDTQYF. The CDR3 DNA reads TGTGCCAGCAGCCATTTGGGAGAACGCACAGATACGCAGTATTTT.

In regard to this clone: The same CDR3 arises from other DNA sequences in this sample as well. J is TRBJ2-7 and V is TRBV14; D unresolved. V gave up 1 base and J gave up 2 bases, with 9 bases separating them. Germline CDR1 and CDR2: SGHDN and FVKESK. This CDR3 spans 14 amino acids. In nucleotides, the CDR3 is TGTGCCAGCAGCCAAGGCGCAGGAACCTACGAGCAGTACTTC. Translation gives CASSQGAGTYEQYF.

This chain links TRBV5-1 with TRBJ1-2, with D uncertain. Between the trimmed V and J ends, which lost 7 bases and 8 bases, there was a span of 12 bases. This CDR3 has 11 residues. The V gene's germline CDR1 is SGHRS and CDR2 YFSETQ. As DNA, the CDR3 is TGCGCCAGCTCGGATAGAGGGGGCTACACCTTC. Its protein product is CASSDRGGYTF.

The CDR3 nucleotides are TGTGCCAGCAGCACTCAGGGGGCCACAGATACGCAGTATTTT. Its translation is CASSTQGATDTQYF. The chain couples TRBV6-5 to TRBJ2-3, with TRBD1 matching 8 bases. J gave up 2 bases and V 6 bases, and 4 bases lay outside the gene matches. Germline CDR1 MNHEY, CDR2 SVGAGI. The CDR3 is 14 amino acids.

This chain links TRBV9 with TRBJ1-4; D remains ambiguous. Between the trimmed V and J ends, which lost 0 bases and 4 bases, there was a span of 7 bases. CDR3 length: 14 amino acids. Germline loops: CDR1 SGDLS, CDR2 YYNGEE. Here the CDR3 reads CASSVGTVNEKLFF. In nucleotides, the CDR3 is TGTGCCAGCAGCGTAGGCACGGTTAATGAAAAACTGTTTTTT. The entire variable domain, with the rest obtained from reference TRBV9 and TRBJ1-4, is as follows: DSGVTQTPKHLITATGQRVTLRCSPRSGDLSVYWYQQSLDQGLQFLIQYYNGEERAKGNILERFSAQQFPDLHSELNLSSLELGDSALYFCASSVGTVNEKLFFGSGTQLSVL.

The sample holds a few counts of this clone. This chain links TRBV6-7 with TRBJ2-5, with 9 bases identical to TRBD1. TRBV6-7 is flagged as an ORF with uncertain function. The CDR3 spans 18 residues. Trimming removed 2 bases from V and 3 bases from J; junction bases left unmatched: 13. The CDR3 DNA reads TGTGCCAGCAGTTACCCCGAACACCGGGACAGGGAAGAAGAGACCCAGTACTTC. As protein: CASSYPEHRDREEETQYF.

V gene TRBV27 combines with J gene TRBJ1-1, with D perhaps TRBD1 (5 bases). The germline V gene has CDR1 MNHEY and CDR2 SMNVEV (reference sequence). The CDR3 covers 14 residues. Trimming took 5 bases from V and 0 from J, leaving 10 bases between them. CDR3 nucleotide sequence: TGTGCCAGCAGTATACAGGCGATGAACACTGAAGCTTTCTTT. Translating gives CASSIQAMNTEAFF.